The T cell receptor beta chain described here comes from a study of T cells after yellow fever vaccination. Each CDR3 protein gets one entry after TCRdb re-called the 5' RACE reads with MiXCR. The sample has under 400,000 distinct CDR3 sequences, 11% seen once; the top ten hold roughly a sixth. Germline V gives CDR1 SGHVS, CDR2 FQNEAQ. With V trimmed by 4 bases and J by 0 bases, 4 bases remained unmatched. The CDR3 runs 15 residues. This clonotype was recorded a few times. The chain is built from TRBV7-8 and TRBJ2-3, with 7 bases lining up with TRBD1. Source: PBMCs, taken on the day of the first yellow fever vaccination. The origin of this receptor is a man between 18 and 29 years old who received the YFV17D yellow fever vaccine. CDR3 nucleotide sequence: TGTGCCAGCAGCTCCGGGACAGAGAGCACAGATACGCAGTATTTT. Protein sequence: CASSSGTESTDTQYF.